The T cell receptor beta chain under discussion was sequenced for a study of blood T cell repertoires in COVID-19. The data were produced by immunoSEQ multiplex PCR, yet TCRdb's version contains in-frame clones alone and is incomplete. The sample consists of more than 95,000 clones, around 76% of them appearing once. Trimming stripped 5 bases from V and 8 bases from J, with 21 bases between. Germline V gene lookup returns CDR1 SNHLY and CDR2 FYNNEI. There are 16 residues in the CDR3. The V and J genes are TRBV2 and TRBJ2-2; a weak D match, TRBD2 (5 bases). The sample consisted of peripheral blood. The sequence was collected from a woman aged 70-85 years with acute or convalescent COVID-19. The CDR3 coding sequence is TGTGCCAGCAGTCCCCGGGAAGTTGGGTTAGCGGGGGAGCTGTTTTTT. Translating gives CASSPREVGLAGELFF.